Included here is one TCR beta chain sequence, with context. Its antigen is undetermined. Trimming left V 1 base short and J 5 bases short, with 18 bases between. In germline, CDR1 is SEHNR, CDR2 FQNEAQ (reference sequence). This CDR3 has 17 amino acids. This entry comes from a study of neoadjuvant anti-PD-1 for oral cavity cancer. Time point noted: after neoadjuvant nivolumab, at surgical resection. Study-wide results and caveats: PBMC Gini-index clonality exceeded responders' in non-responders post-nivolumab.

The assay was immunoSEQ multiplex PCR, and TCRdb's table has in-frame clones only and misses some. The sample shows around 65,000 clones, roughly nine tenths of them seen only once. The clonotype originates from a person between 35 and 79 years old with oral cavity squamous cell carcinoma. The sample in question was PBMCs, obtained after nivolumab (anti-PD-1) treatment. This rearrangement joins TRBV7-9 to TRBJ1-5, with D possibly TRBD1 on 5 matching bases. Here the CDR3 reads CASSLVGGSGEDQPQHF. DNA for the CDR3: TGTGCCAGCAGCTTAGTGGGGGGTTCAGGTGAGGATCAGCCCCAGCATTTT. The entire variable domain, with the rest obtained from reference TRBV7-9 and TRBJ1-5, is as follows: DTGVSQNPRHKITKRGQNVTFRCDPISEHNRLYWYRQTLGQGPEFLTYFQNEAQLEKSRLLSDRFSAERPKGSFSTLEIQRTEQGDSAMYLCASSLVGGSGEDQPQHFGDGTRLSIL.